This entry concerns a single TCR beta chain. These data originate in a study of blood T cell repertoires in COVID-19. Looking at the study overall: There were acute and convalescent COVID-19 samples, and they came from the United States, Italy and Spain.

With 6 bases clipped from V and 0 bases from J, the junction kept 0 bases outside the gene matches. Germline V gene sequence: CDR1 SNHLY, CDR2 FYNNEI. This CDR3 contains 15 residues. Sequencing was performed with immunoSEQ multiplex PCR; in TCRdb, only in-frame clones are kept and a portion is missing. The sample lists about 180,000 clones, approximately 80% occurring once. Grouping used clinical history reported by participants in a survey and questionnaire. All recovered Cohort 3 donors got two negative PCRs, got clearance, or saw symptom resolution. The sequence was collected from a woman aged 45-65 years who had recovered from COVID-19. The V and J genes are TRBV2 and TRBJ2-1, with TRBD2 matching 12 bases. Material for sequencing was PBMCs or T cells enriched from blood (not recorded which). The CDR3 DNA follows: TGTGCCAGCAGGACTAGCGGGAGCTCCTACAATGAGCAGTTCTTC. Amino acid sequence: CASRTSGSSYNEQFF.